The 21 T cell receptor beta chains presented below share a single source sample, sequenced in a study of blood T cell repertoires in COVID-19. Libraries were prepared by immunoSEQ multiplex PCR; TCRdb keeps only in-frame clonotypes and omits some of them. The sample includes about 81,000 clones, just over 85% seen only once; the top ten take nearly 5%. Sequenced: peripheral blood. Receptors originate from an elderly woman with acute or convalescent COVID-19.

The rearrangement links TRBV14 to TRBJ1-5; D call uncertain. Germline V CDR1 and CDR2: SGHDN, FVKESK. CDR3 length equals 14 residues. V lost 4 bases and J 5 bases, leaving 12 bases between the germline ends. The DNA for the CDR3 is TGTGCCAGCAGCCTCCTTGGCGGGGATCAGCCCCAGCATTTT. Its translation is CASSLLGGDQPQHF. Combining the CDR3 with reference TRBV14 and TRBJ1-5 gives the whole variable domain EAGVTQFPSHSVIEKGQTVTLRCDPISGHDNLYWYRRVMGKEIKFLLHFVKESKQDESGMPNNRFLAERTGGTYSTLKVQPAELEDSGVYFCASSLLGGDQPQHFGDGTRLSIL.

This rearrangement joins TRBV9 to TRBJ2-2; D call uncertain. CDR3 length equals 14 residues. In germline, CDR1 is SGDLS, CDR2 YYNGEE. Trimming cost V 5 bases and J 1 base, with 9 bases left between them. CDR3 sequence reads: CASRGQLNTGELFF. In DNA form, the CDR3 reads TGTGCCAGCAGGGGCCAGCTGAACACCGGGGAGCTGTTTTTT.

The gene calls are TRBV12-3 or TRBV12-4 and TRBJ1-1; D ambiguous. This CDR3 region has 12 residues. V shed 0 bases and J shed 7 bases, with 6 bases lying between them. This CDR3 is CASSLASDEAFF. DNA for the CDR3: TGTGCCAGCAGTTTAGCGAGTGATGAAGCTTTCTTT.

The rearrangement uses TRBV6-5 and TRBJ1-6, with D perhaps TRBD1 (6 bases). Trimming took 3 bases from V and 9 from J, leaving 12 bases between them. CDR1 is MNHEY, CDR2 SVGAGI, per germline. This CDR3 comprises 14 residues. The CDR3 bases are TGTGCCAGCAGTTATCAGGGGTCCAGTTCACCCCTCCACTTT. Amino acid sequence: CASSYQGSSSPLHF.

The V and J genes are TRBV19 and TRBJ2-1, with 8 bases that match TRBD2. The CDR3 runs to 13 residues. V was clipped by 3 bases and J by 9 bases; unmatched bases: 4. CDR1 is LNHDA and CDR2 is SQIVND in the germline V gene (reference sequence). This CDR3 reads CASSINREGEQFF. The CDR3 DNA follows: TGTGCCAGTAGTATCAACCGGGAGGGTGAGCAGTTCTTC.

The chain joins TRBV7-2 to TRBJ2-3; the D gene is possibly TRBD1 (5 bases). Trimming took off 5 bases at V and 5 bases at J, with 11 bases between the two ends. The CDR3 length is 13 residues. Germline CDR1 is SGHTA and CDR2 is FQGNSA. The CDR3 DNA is TGTGCCAGCAGCCAAGCTAGGGGAGATACGCAGTATTTT. Its protein is CASSQARGDTQYF.

The chain combines TRBV9 with TRBJ2-3, with D possibly being TRBD2 (11 bases). V was trimmed by 3 bases and J by 1 base, leaving 21 bases between them. The CDR3 is 18 residues long. The germline gives CDR1 SGDLS, CDR2 YYNGEE. DNA of the CDR3: TGTGCCAGCAGCGGGGGGGACAGGGGACTAGCGGGCACAGATACGCAGTATTTT. It encodes CASSGGDRGLAGTDTQYF.

This clone was detected a few times. V usage is TRBV19 and J usage is TRBJ2-5; D is uncertain. The CDR3 loop spans 13 amino acids. Germline CDR1 is LNHDA and CDR2 is SQIVND (reference sequence). V was pared by 7 bases and J by 4 bases, with 13 bases between. The CDR3 reads CASKPSGRETQYF. The CDR3 region has the DNA TGTGCCAGTAAGCCCTCAGGTAGAGAGACCCAGTACTTC.

The V call is TRBV7-2, the J call TRBJ1-5, with D possibly being TRBD1 (6 bases). V lost 3 bases, J lost 0 bases, and 15 bases lay in between. The CDR3 extends over 17 amino acids. Germline V gene data show CDR1 as SGHTA and CDR2 as FQGNSA. As DNA, the CDR3 is TGTGCCAGCAGCTTCGAAACCGGGACAAGTAGCAATCAGCCCCAGCATTTT. It encodes CASSFETGTSSNQPQHF.

The chain is built from TRBV10-2 and TRBJ2-7, with TRBD1 matching 9 bases. Germline CDR1 and CDR2: WSHSY and SAAADI. This CDR3 spans 12 amino acids. Germline trimming cut 11 bases from V and 2 bases from J; bases unmatched to any gene: 4. The CDR3 region has the DNA TGCGCCTCCCGGGACAGGGCCTACGAGCAGTACTTC. Residues: CASRDRAYEQYF.

The gene calls are TRBV14 and TRBJ2-3; D may be TRBD2 (5 bases). This CDR3 contains 16 residues. Germline V gives CDR1 SGHDN, CDR2 FVKESK. V was pared by 1 base and J by 6 bases, with 17 bases between. This CDR3 is CASSQVKRGVGDTQYF. As DNA, the CDR3 is TGTGCCAGCAGCCAAGTGAAACGGGGAGTAGGCGATACGCAGTATTTT.

DNA for the CDR3: TGCGCCAGCAGCCAAATCACAGGGAATCGCCAAGAGACCCAGTACTTC. This gives the protein CASSQITGNRQETQYF. The chain joins TRBV4-1 to TRBJ2-5, with D perhaps TRBD1 (6 bases). In germline, CDR1 is MGHRA, CDR2 YSYEKL. Trimming cost V 2 bases and J 1 base, with 14 bases left between them. The CDR3 totals 16 residues.

In nucleotides, the CDR3 is TGTGCCAGCAGCGACTCGCGGGGGCTAGGGGCCACCATATATTTT. Amino acid sequence: CASSDSRGLGATIYF. J is TRBJ1-3 and V is TRBV2, with a weak D call TRBD1 (6 bases). Germline V gene lookup returns CDR1 SNHLY and CDR2 FYNNEI. This CDR3 has 15 residues. V lost 6 bases and J lost 9, with 21 bases in between.

The chain links TRBV6-7 to TRBJ1-6, with 9 nucleotides matching TRBD1. TRBV6-7 qualifies as an ORF whose function is uncertain. This CDR3 contains 16 residues. Unmatched junction bases numbered 10, after V lost 6 bases and J lost 7 bases. Here the CDR3 DNA reads TGTGCCAGCAGCCGGGGACAGGGAATTGGCAATTCACCCCTCCACTTT. Amino acid sequence: CASSRGQGIGNSPLHF.

V usage is TRBV2 and J usage is TRBJ2-7; D perhaps matches TRBD2 (6 bases). The CDR3 loop spans 16 amino acids. With 7 bases removed from V and 0 bases from J, the gap between germline ends came to 19 bases. The germline V gene encodes CDR1 SNHLY and CDR2 FYNNEI. Here the CDR3 reads CASINPGLLSSYEQYF. The CDR3 DNA follows: TGTGCCAGCATTAACCCGGGACTTTTGAGCTCCTACGAGCAGTACTTC. The full variable domain, completed using reference TRBV2 and TRBJ2-7, is EPEVTQTPSHQVTQMGQEVILRCVPISNHLYFYWYRQILGQKVEFLVSFYNNEISEKSEIFDDQFSVERPDGSNFTLKIRSTKLEDSAMYFCASINPGLLSSYEQYFGPGTRLTVT.

The chain is built from TRBV14 and TRBJ2-5; 8 bases agree with TRBD2. Per germline, CDR1 SGHDN and CDR2 FVKESK. The CDR3 is 14 residues long. Losses at the gene ends were 6 bases for V and 5 bases for J; bases not matched to a gene: 8. The CDR3 loop reads CASSKGLAGETQYF. The CDR3 nucleotides read TGTGCCAGCAGTAAAGGACTAGCAGGGGAGACCCAGTACTTC.

J is TRBJ1-1 and V is TRBV3-1 (or the pseudogene TRBV3-2); possibly TRBD1 for D (6 bases). V lost 6 bases and J 3 bases, leaving 11 bases between the germline ends. Germline loops: CDR1 LGHDT, CDR2 YNNKEL (reference sequence). This CDR3 is built from 13 residues. The DNA for the CDR3 is TGTGCCAGCAGACAGGGTGGTTACACTGAAGCTTTCTTT. As protein: CASRQGGYTEAFF.

V and J are TRBV7-3 and TRBJ2-1; TRBD2 aligns across 9 bases. This CDR3 has 17 amino acids. The V segment lost 5 bases and the J segment 4 bases; nucleotides outside the gene matches: 12. Germline CDR1 and CDR2: SGHTA and FQGTGA. This CDR3 is CASSASPGTSPYNEQFF. Written as DNA, the CDR3 is TGTGCCAGCAGCGCCAGCCCCGGGACTAGCCCTTACAATGAGCAGTTCTTC.

The count of this clone is one. The gene calls are TRBV11-2 and TRBJ2-1; D ambiguous. The CDR3 totals 12 residues. Per the germline V gene, CDR1 is SGHAT and CDR2 is FQNNGV. V was clipped by 6 bases and J by 8 bases, with 11 bases between them. DNA of the CDR3: TGTGCCAGCAGACCGTACCGCGATGAGCAGTTCTTC. Translation: CASRPYRDEQFF. Full variable domain (rest looked up from reference TRBV11-2 and TRBJ2-1): EAGVAQSPRYKIIEKRQSVAFWCNPISGHATLYWYQQILGQGPKLLIQFQNNGVVDDSQLPKDRFSAERLKGVDSTLKIQPAKLEDSAVYLCASRPYRDEQFFGPGTRLTVL.

The V gene is TRBV2, the J gene TRBJ2-5, with a weak D call TRBD2 (7 bases). The V gene's germline CDR1 is SNHLY and CDR2 FYNNEI. V lost 0 bases to trimming and J lost 9 bases, with 11 bases between them. The CDR3 loop spans 13 amino acids. CDR3 in DNA: TGTGCCAGCAGTGAAGCAGGGGGAGGGGCCCAGTACTTC. This translates into CASSEAGGGAQYF. The whole variable domain, remainder taken from reference TRBV2 and TRBJ2-5, is EPEVTQTPSHQVTQMGQEVILRCVPISNHLYFYWYRQILGQKVEFLVSFYNNEISEKSEIFDDQFSVERPDGSNFTLKIRSTKLEDSAMYFCASSEAGGGAQYFGPGTRLLVL.

This chain joins TRBV5-1 and TRBJ1-2; D not certain. Per the germline V gene, CDR1 is SGHRS and CDR2 is YFSETQ. Trimming pared 0 bases from V and 2 bases from J, leaving 11 bases between. This CDR3 comprises 15 residues. The CDR3 is CASSLEPTVNYGYTF. In DNA form, the CDR3 reads TGCGCCAGCAGCTTGGAGCCCACAGTAAACTATGGCTACACCTTC.